Each of the 14 T cell receptor beta chains below was sequenced from the same sample in a study of T cells in Graves' hyperthyroidism and ophthalmopathy. RNA transcripts served as the template for amplifying TCR beta CDR3 regions. First-round RT-PCR with HTBI primers amplified the TCR CDR3 region. TCRdb recomputed calls from the multiplex PCR reads with MiXCR, one row per CDR3 protein. The table records 500,000 to 700,000 distinct CDR3 sequences, approximately 15% of them present only once. Sequenced sample: blood. The receptors were gathered from a woman younger than 30 with Graves' hyperthyroidism.

This clonotype appeared many times. The chain uses TRBV28 and TRBJ2-7; weak D call: TRBD2 (7 bases). This CDR3 contains 14 residues. CDR1 and CDR2 (germline): MDHEN, SYDVKM. V lost 7 bases and J lost 2, with 15 bases in between. CDR3 bases: TGTGCCAGCACCGAAGGCGGGGGCACCTACGAGCAGTACTTC. Translating it yields CASTEGGGTYEQYF.

This clonotype was counted ten times or more. The chain is built from TRBV20-1 and TRBJ2-3; tentatively, D is TRBD2 (5 bases). The germline V gene encodes CDR1 DFQATT and CDR2 SNEGSKA (reference sequence). V was shortened by 6 bases and J by 2 bases, with 15 bases between the two germline ends. The CDR3 consists of 14 residues. The CDR3 DNA is TGCAGTGCCCACGGGGAGTATACCACAGATACGCAGTATTTT. Its protein product is CSAHGEYTTDTQYF.

The chain links TRBV19 to TRBJ2-5; TRBD2 matches at 7 bases. This CDR3 is 15 amino acids long. V shed 7 bases, J shed 2 bases, and the junction held 10 bases outside the gene matches. The germline CDR1 and CDR2 sequences are LNHDA and SQIVND (reference sequence). The CDR3 spells CASKSTSYSQETQYF. DNA for the CDR3: TGTGCCAGTAAATCGACTAGCTATTCACAAGAGACCCAGTACTTC.

This clonotype was seen more than once but under ten times. The chain couples TRBV24-1 to TRBJ1-5; possibly TRBD1 for D (5 bases). Per germline, CDR1 KGHDR and CDR2 SFDVKD. Between the trimmed V and J ends, which lost 3 bases and 0 bases, there was a span of 5 bases. This CDR3 is 14 amino acids long. CDR3 loop: CATSDRGSNQPQHF. CDR3 nucleotide sequence: TGTGCCACCAGTGATAGGGGTAGCAATCAGCCCCAGCATTTT.

In regard to this clonotype: A junction boundary mismatches the germline segment, possibly from a read error. The V and J genes are TRBV11-2 and TRBJ1-6, with D unresolved. CDR3 length equals 15 residues. CDR1 and CDR2 from the germline V gene are SGHAT and FQNNGV. The DNA for the CDR3 is TGTGCCAGCAGCCCGGAAATAAGGCTTAATCCACCCCTCCACTTT. Its translation is CASSPEIRLNPPLHF.

This clonotype was recorded at least ten times. The V gene is TRBV7-8, the J gene TRBJ2-1; 9 nucleotides align to TRBD2. The CDR3 contains 18 residues. CDR1 is SGHVS and CDR2 is FQNEAQ in the germline V gene. V gave up 1 base and J gave up 0 bases; unmatched junction bases: 7. CDR3 residues: CASSLVRLAGISYNEQFF. The DNA for the CDR3 is TGTGCCAGCAGCTTAGTGAGGCTAGCGGGAATCTCCTACAATGAGCAGTTCTTC.

This clonotype has only a few counts. DNA for the CDR3: TGCAGCGTTGATTGGACGGGGATCTACAATGAGCAGTTCTTC. Translation: CSVDWTGIYNEQFF. The chain recombines TRBV29-1 with TRBJ2-1; possible D gene TRBD2, 5 bases. Per the germline V gene, CDR1 is SQVTM and CDR2 is ANQGSEA. The germline V and J ends were trimmed by 3 bases and 3 bases, with 12 bases remaining between them. The CDR3 consists of 14 residues.

This clonotype turned up a few times. V usage is TRBV7-9 and J usage is TRBJ2-7, with TRBD2 matching over 7 bases. In germline, CDR1 is SEHNR, CDR2 FQNEAQ (reference sequence). Trimming removed 7 bases from V and 1 base from J; junction bases left unmatched: 10. The CDR3 is made up of 15 amino acids. The CDR3 spells CASTRGEGWSYEQYF. CDR3 DNA sequence: TGTGCCAGCACCCGGGGGGAGGGATGGTCCTACGAGCAGTACTTC. The complete variable domain, with remaining parts taken from reference TRBV7-9 and TRBJ2-7, reads DTGVSQNPRHKITKRGQNVTFRCDPISEHNRLYWYRQTLGQGPEFLTYFQNEAQLEKSRLLSDRFSAERPKGSFSTLEIQRTEQGDSAMYLCASTRGEGWSYEQYFGPGTRLTVT.

The chain uses TRBV4-2 and TRBJ2-5; D possibly matches TRBD1 or TRBD2 (7 bases each). Looked up from germline, CDR1 is LGHNA and CDR2 is YNFKEQ. The CDR3 runs to 18 residues. Trimming took off 2 bases at V and 1 base at J, with 20 bases between the two ends. In nucleotides, the CDR3 is TGTGCCAGCAGCCAATTGGCAGGGGGGGCTGGGGTCCAAGAGACCCAGTACTTC. Amino acid sequence: CASSQLAGGAGVQETQYF.

This clonotype was seen only a few times. The chain employs TRBV2 and TRBJ1-5, with D tentatively TRBD1 (6 bases). CDR1 and CDR2 from the germline V gene are SNHLY and FYNNEI. This CDR3 spans 15 amino acids. With 6 bases removed from V and 6 bases from J, the gap between germline ends came to 18 bases. CDR3 bases: TGTGCCAGCAGCGGGGAGGGGGGGGCGGGTCAGCCCCAGCATTTT. It codes for CASSGEGGAGQPQHF.

This clonotype appeared many times. The gene calls are TRBV20-1 and TRBJ2-3; possible D gene TRBD1, 5 bases. The CDR3 spans 14 residues. The V gene's germline CDR1 is DFQATT and CDR2 SNEGSKA (reference sequence). V lost 5 bases and J 0 bases, leaving 12 bases between the germline ends. CDR3 nucleotide sequence: TGCAGTGCTCAGACAGCTCCCAGCACAGATACGCAGTATTTT. Amino acids: CSAQTAPSTDTQYF.

This clonotype has at least ten counts. This sequence joins TRBV20-1 and TRBJ2-3; the match to TRBD2 covers 7 bases. Germline lookup yields CDR1 DFQATT and CDR2 SNEGSKA (reference sequence). This CDR3 has 14 residues. The J segment lost 2 bases and the V segment lost 5 bases, leaving 7 bases of the junction unmatched. CDR3 region: CSAYGLAVTDTQYF. CDR3 DNA: TGCAGTGCTTACGGGCTAGCGGTCACAGATACGCAGTATTTT.

This clonotype has a count of ten or more. V gene TRBV2 combines with J gene TRBJ2-7, with 7 bases matching TRBD1. Germline V CDR1 and CDR2: SNHLY, FYNNEI. This CDR3 contains 12 residues. V was pared by 6 bases and J by 6 bases, with 5 bases of the junction left unmatched. The CDR3 protein is CASRTGMVEQYF. CDR3 sequence (DNA): TGTGCCAGCAGGACAGGGATGGTCGAGCAGTACTTC.

This chain joins TRBV12-3 or TRBV12-4 and TRBJ1-3, with D unresolved. The ends were cut back, 3 bases at V and 8 bases at J, with 20 bases in the middle. The CDR3 covers 16 residues. The CDR3 region is CASSFLNSAGGYTIYF. The CDR3 coding sequence is TGTGCCAGCAGTTTTTTAAACAGTGCGGGCGGGTACACCATATATTTT.